The clone carrying this TCR beta chain was seen at least ten times. The target antigen is unknown. This entry comes from a study of early T cells in non-severe SARS-CoV-2 infection. Across the study: Bulk RNA isolated from unsorted whole blood underwent sequencing; chains were not paired. Points from the study as a whole: VDJdb matching, biased toward anti-spike CD8 responses, missed private and CD4 specificities.

TCRdb reprocessed the 5' RACE reads via MiXCR and lists one record per CDR3 protein. In the table there are about 71,000 distinct CDR3 sequences, more than 12% of which are singletons. J was trimmed by 0 bases and V by 4 bases; bases with no gene match: 13. The CDR3 sequence is 18 residues long. The germline gives CDR1 SNHLY, CDR2 FYNNEI. The clonotype originates from an adult who was a healthcare worker with PCR-confirmed SARS-CoV-2 infection or an uninfected control (not recorded which). The chain couples TRBV2 to TRBJ2-3, with TRBD2 matching 7 bases. Sequencing was performed on whole blood, taken at baseline. CDR3 sequence (DNA): TGTGCCAGCAGTGTGGAGTCAGGTGGTAGCGGGAGCACAGATACGCAGTATTTT. Protein product: CASSVESGGSGSTDTQYF.